These T cell receptor beta chains were read from a single sample in a study of blood T cell repertoires in COVID-19. Assay: immunoSEQ multiplex PCR; the TCRdb copy retains only in-frame clones and omits some. This repertoire shows more than 300,000 clones, 90% to 95% found once; its top ten account for 3.9%. Sequences were obtained from PBMCs or T cells enriched from blood (not recorded which). The receptors originated from a woman younger than 45 who had been exposed to COVID-19. The CDR3 runs from the conserved cysteine through the conserved F or W. A D gene is named only where the DNA matches it firmly.

v_call	j_call	d_call	cdr3_aa	cdr3_nt
TRBV3-1/TRBV3-2	TRBJ1-2	TRBD1	CASSQVRGPYGYTF	TGTGCCAGCAGCCAAGTTAGGGGGCCCTATGGCTACACCTTC
TRBV29-1	TRBJ2-4	TRBD1	CSALKIGRGYYIQYF	TGCAGCGCCCTGAAGATCGGCAGGGGGTATTACATTCAGTACTTC
TRBV7-2	TRBJ2-3	NA	CASSLDSPGDTQYF	TGTGCCAGCAGCCTGGACAGCCCTGGAGATACGCAGTATTTT
TRBV5-1	TRBJ2-7	TRBD1	CASSLAFRTGTSYEQYF	TGCGCCAGCAGCTTGGCCTTTAGGACAGGGACCTCCTACGAGCAGTACTTC
TRBV19	TRBJ1-2	NA	CASSIDLRVSYGYTF	TGTGCCAGTAGTATAGATCTACGGGTTTCCTATGGCTACACCTTC
TRBV29-1	TRBJ1-2	TRBD1	CSVSGTGNSYGYTF	TGCAGCGTATCCGGGACAGGGAATAGCTATGGCTACACCTTC
TRBV24-1	TRBJ1-5	NA	CATSDPPSRLEVQHF	TGTGCCACCAGTGACCCCCCCTCTCGATTAGAGGTCCAGCATTTT
TRBV19	TRBJ1-6	TRBD1	CASSIDRDRATPLHF	TGTGCCAGTAGTATAGACCGGGACAGGGCGACACCCCTCCACTTT
TRBV12-3/TRBV12-4	TRBJ2-2	NA	CASRSGQTGELFF	TGTGCCAGCCGTTCAGGACAGACCGGGGAGCTGTTTTTT
TRBV5-1	TRBJ1-1	TRBD1	CASSRVAMAGGSTEAFF	TGCGCCAGCAGCAGGGTGGCGATGGCAGGGGGAAGTACTGAAGCTTTCTTT